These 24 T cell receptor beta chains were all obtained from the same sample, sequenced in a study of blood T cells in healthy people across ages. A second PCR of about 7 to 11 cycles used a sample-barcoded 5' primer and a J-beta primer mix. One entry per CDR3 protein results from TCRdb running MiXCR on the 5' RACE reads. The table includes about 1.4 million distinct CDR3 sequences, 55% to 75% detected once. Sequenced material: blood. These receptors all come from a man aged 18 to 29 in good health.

The CDR3 sequence: CASTGTGKETQYF. The DNA of the CDR3 is TGTGCCAGCACCGGGACAGGGAAAGAGACCCAGTACTTC. V usage is TRBV6-2 or TRBV6-3 and J usage is TRBJ2-5, with 9 bases lining up with TRBD1. The CDR3 loop spans 13 amino acids. V gave up 7 bases and J gave up 3 bases; unmatched junction bases: 3. Per germline, CDR1 MNHEY and CDR2 SVGEGT.

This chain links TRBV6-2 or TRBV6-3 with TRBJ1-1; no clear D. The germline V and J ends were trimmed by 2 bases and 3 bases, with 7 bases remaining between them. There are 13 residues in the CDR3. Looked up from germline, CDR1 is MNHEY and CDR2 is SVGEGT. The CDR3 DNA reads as TGTGCCAGCAGTTACGTTCCGGACACTGAAGCTTTCTTT. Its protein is CASSYVPDTEAFF.

The CDR3 loop reads CASSSGGGAVNEQFF. CDR3 DNA: TGTGCCAGCAGTTCGGGCGGGGGGGCGGTTAATGAGCAGTTCTTC. The chain links TRBV12-3 or TRBV12-4 to TRBJ2-1; TRBD2 aligns across 9 bases. CDR3 size: 15 residues. Trimming removed 4 bases from V and 7 bases from J; junction bases left unmatched: 8.

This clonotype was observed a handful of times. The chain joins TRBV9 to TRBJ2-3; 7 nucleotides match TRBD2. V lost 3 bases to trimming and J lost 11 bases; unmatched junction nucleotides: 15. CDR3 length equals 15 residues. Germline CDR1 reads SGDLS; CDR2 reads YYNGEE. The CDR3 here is CASSEALRRSGGQYF. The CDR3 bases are TGTGCCAGCAGCGAGGCCCTTAGGAGGTCGGGGGGGCAGTATTTT.

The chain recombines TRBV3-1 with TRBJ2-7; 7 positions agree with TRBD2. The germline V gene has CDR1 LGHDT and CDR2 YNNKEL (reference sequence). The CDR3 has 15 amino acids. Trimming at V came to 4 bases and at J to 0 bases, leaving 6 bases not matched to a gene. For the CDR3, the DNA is TGTGCCAGCAGCCGGGAGGGCCTTAACTCCTACGAGCAGTACTTC. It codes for CASSREGLNSYEQYF.

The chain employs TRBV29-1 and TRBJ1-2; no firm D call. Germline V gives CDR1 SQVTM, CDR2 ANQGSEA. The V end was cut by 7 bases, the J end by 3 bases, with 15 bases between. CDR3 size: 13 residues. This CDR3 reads CSARREEDYGYTF. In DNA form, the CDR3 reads TGCAGCGCCCGACGGGAAGAAGACTATGGCTACACCTTC.

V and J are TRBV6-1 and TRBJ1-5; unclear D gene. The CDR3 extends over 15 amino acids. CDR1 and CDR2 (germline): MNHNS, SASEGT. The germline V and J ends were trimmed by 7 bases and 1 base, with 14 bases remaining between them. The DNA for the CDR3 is TGTGCCAGCACCGAAGTAGGTCGGAGCAATCAGCCCCAGCATTTT. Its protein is CASTEVGRSNQPQHF.

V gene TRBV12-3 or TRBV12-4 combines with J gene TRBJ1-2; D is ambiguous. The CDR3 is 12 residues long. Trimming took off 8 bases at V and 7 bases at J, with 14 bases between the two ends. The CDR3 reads CASRGQIGGYTF. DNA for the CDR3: TGTGCCAGCCGAGGCCAAATCGGTGGCTACACCTTC.

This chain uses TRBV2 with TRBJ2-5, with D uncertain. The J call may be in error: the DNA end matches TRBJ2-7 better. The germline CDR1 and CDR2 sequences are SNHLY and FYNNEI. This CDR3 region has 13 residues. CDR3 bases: TGTGCCAGCAGTGAAGGGTTTGGGTACGAGCAGTACTTC. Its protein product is CASSEGFGYEQYF.

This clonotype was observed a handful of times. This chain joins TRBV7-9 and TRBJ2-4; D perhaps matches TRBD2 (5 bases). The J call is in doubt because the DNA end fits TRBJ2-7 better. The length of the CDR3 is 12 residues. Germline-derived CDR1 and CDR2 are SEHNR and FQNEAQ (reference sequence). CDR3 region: CASSATSHEQYF. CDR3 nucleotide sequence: TGTGCCAGCAGCGCAACTAGTCACGAGCAGTACTTC.

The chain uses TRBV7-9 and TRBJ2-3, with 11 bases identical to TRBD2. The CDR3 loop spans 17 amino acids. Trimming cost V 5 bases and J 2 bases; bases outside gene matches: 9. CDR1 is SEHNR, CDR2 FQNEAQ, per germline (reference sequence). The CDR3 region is CASSAQTSGVYTDTQYF. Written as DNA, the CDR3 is TGTGCCAGCAGCGCCCAGACTAGCGGGGTATACACAGATACGCAGTATTTT.

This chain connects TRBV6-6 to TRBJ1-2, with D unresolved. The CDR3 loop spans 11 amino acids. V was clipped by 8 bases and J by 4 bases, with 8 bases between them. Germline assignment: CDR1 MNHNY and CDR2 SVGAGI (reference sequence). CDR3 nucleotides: TGTGCCAGCGAAGACCCCTATGGCTACACCTTC. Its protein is CASEDPYGYTF.

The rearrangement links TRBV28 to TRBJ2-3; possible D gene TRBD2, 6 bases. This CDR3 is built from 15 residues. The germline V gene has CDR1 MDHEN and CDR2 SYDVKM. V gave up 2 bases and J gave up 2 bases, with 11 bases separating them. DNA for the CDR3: TGTGCCAGCAGTTTAGTAGGCGGGATCACAGATACGCAGTATTTT. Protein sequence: CASSLVGGITDTQYF.

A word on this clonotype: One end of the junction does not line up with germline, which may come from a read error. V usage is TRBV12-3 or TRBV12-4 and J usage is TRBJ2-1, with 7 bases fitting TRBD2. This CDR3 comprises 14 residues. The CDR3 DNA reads TGTACCAGCAGTGTATGGCGGGAGACCAATGAGCAGTTCTTC. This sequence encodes CTSSVWRETNEQFF.

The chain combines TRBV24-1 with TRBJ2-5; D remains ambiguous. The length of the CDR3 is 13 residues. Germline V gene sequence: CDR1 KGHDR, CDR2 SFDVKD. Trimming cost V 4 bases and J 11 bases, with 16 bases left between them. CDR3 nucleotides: TGTGCCACCAGTGACGGAACCGTACATGAGCAGTACTTC. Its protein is CATSDGTVHEQYF.

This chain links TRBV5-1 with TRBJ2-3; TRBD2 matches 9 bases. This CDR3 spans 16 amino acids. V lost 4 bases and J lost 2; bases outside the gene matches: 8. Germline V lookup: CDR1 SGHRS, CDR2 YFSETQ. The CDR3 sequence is CASSLTTSGPTDTQYF. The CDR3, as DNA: TGCGCCAGCAGCCTAACGACTAGCGGCCCCACAGATACGCAGTATTTT.

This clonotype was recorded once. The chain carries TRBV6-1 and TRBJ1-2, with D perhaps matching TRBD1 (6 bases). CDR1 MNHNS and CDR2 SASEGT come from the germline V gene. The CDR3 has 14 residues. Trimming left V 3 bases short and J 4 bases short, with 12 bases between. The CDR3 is CASSEQGLIYGYTF. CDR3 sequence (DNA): TGTGCCAGCAGTGAGCAGGGGTTAATCTATGGCTACACCTTC.

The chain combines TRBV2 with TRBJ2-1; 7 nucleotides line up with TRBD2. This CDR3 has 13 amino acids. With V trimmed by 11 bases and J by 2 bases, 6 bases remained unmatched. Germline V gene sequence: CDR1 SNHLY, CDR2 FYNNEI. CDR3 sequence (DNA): TGTGCCTACCGGGACTATGCCTACAATGAGCAGTTCTTC. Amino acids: CAYRDYAYNEQFF. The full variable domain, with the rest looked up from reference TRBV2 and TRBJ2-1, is EPEVTQTPSHQVTQMGQEVILRCVPISNHLYFYWYRQILGQKVEFLVSFYNNEISEKSEIFDDQFSVERPDGSNFTLKIRSTKLEDSAMYFCAYRDYAYNEQFFGPGTRLTVL.

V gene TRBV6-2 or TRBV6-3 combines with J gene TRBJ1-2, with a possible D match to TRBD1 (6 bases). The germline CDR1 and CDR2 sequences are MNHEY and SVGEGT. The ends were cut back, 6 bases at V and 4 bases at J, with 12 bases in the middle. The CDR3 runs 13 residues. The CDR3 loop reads CASSEQGSYGYTF. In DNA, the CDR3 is TGTGCCAGCAGCGAACAGGGATCCTATGGCTACACCTTC.

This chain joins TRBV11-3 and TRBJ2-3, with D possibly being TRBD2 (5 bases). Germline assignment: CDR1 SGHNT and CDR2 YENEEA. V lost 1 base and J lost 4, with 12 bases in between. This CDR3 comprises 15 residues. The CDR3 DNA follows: TGTGCCAGCAGCTTAGGCCCGACGGGGTCAGATACGCAGTATTTT. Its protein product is CASSLGPTGSDTQYF.

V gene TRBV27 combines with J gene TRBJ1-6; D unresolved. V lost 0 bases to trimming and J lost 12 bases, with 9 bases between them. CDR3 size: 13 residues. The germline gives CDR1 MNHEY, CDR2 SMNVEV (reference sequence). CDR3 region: CASSLSVRRPLHF. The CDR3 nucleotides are TGTGCCAGCAGTTTATCGGTTCGGCGACCCCTCCACTTT.

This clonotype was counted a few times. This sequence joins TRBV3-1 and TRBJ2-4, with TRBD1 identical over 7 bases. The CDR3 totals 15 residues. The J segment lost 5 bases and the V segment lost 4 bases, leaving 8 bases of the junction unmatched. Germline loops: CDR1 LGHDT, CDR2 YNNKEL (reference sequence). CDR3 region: CASSRPGTAENIQYF. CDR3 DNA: TGTGCCAGCAGCCGCCCAGGGACAGCGGAAAACATTCAGTACTTC.

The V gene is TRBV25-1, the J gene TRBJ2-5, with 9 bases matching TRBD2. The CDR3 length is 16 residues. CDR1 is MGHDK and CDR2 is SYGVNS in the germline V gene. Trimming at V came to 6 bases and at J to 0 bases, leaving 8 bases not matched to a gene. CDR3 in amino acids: CASRKQSSGDQETQYF. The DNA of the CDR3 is TGTGCCAGCAGAAAACAATCTAGCGGGGACCAAGAGACCCAGTACTTC.

The CDR3 DNA reads TGTGCCAGCACAAACATCGGCAAAAACATTCAGTACTTC. Protein sequence: CASTNIGKNIQYF. The chain recombines TRBV5-8 with TRBJ2-4; D is uncertain. Germline-derived CDR1 and CDR2 are SGHTS and YDEGEE. This CDR3 is 13 amino acids long. V lost 6 bases, J lost 3 bases, and 10 bases lay in between.